This T cell receptor beta chain was captured by sequencing in a study of Ad26.COV2.S vaccination and SARS-CoV-2 variants. Some clones are missing from TCRdb's copy, which holds only in-frame ones; the method was immunoSEQ multiplex PCR. Of approximately 340,000 clones detected, around 92% appear once; the ten largest clones hold around 4.2%. CDR1 is LNHNV, CDR2 YYDKDF, per germline (reference sequence). Trimming took 5 bases from V and 1 from J; bases not matched to a gene: 4. The CDR3 spans 15 residues. This clonotype was sampled from a human donor who had recovered from COVID-19. This chain connects TRBV15 to TRBJ2-7; 11 positions agree with TRBD2. Source: peripheral blood, taken after recovery from COVID-19. CDR3 protein: CATSLGLAVSYEQYF. DNA for the CDR3: TGTGCCACCAGCTTGGGACTAGCGGTTTCCTACGAGCAGTACTTC.